These 11 T cell receptor beta chains came from one sample sequenced in a study of a mutant IDH1 vaccine in newly diagnosed glioma. Time point in this sample: baseline, week 1 (first vaccination visit). The treatment was: pre-vaccination baseline after standard-of-care therapy. Method: immunoSEQ multiplex PCR; TCRdb's copy keeps in-frame clones and lacks some. The sample lists about 88,000 clones, about 80% occurring once. The specimen was PBMCs, collected from a glioma patient treated with radiotherapy, temozolomide or both. The receptors here all came from a man aged 35 to 55 with glioma. Some clones in this sample may be carry-over from other donors' samples.

V usage is TRBV7-2 and J usage is TRBJ1-1; D possibly corresponds to TRBD1 (6 bases). The V gene's germline CDR1 is SGHTA and CDR2 FQGNSA. This CDR3 comprises 14 residues. Trimming stripped 3 bases from V and 4 bases from J, with 12 bases between. CDR3 nucleotide sequence: TGTGCCAGCAGCTTCACCCCAGGGGCCACTGAAGCTTTCTTT. This gives the protein CASSFTPGATEAFF.

The chain carries TRBV4-2 and TRBJ2-7; 7 bases align to TRBD1. The CDR3 is 16 amino acids. J was trimmed by 3 bases and V by 4 bases; bases with no gene match: 12. CDR1 is LGHNA and CDR2 is YNFKEQ in the germline V gene. CDR3 coding DNA: TGTGCCAGCAGCCTAGCCGGGCAGGGGGTGATCTACGAGCAGTACTTC. Its translation is CASSLAGQGVIYEQYF.

The V and J genes are TRBV5-1 and TRBJ1-2; a possible D gene is TRBD1 (5 bases). Trimming shortened V by 6 bases and J by 0 bases, and 12 bases separated the two germline ends. Per the germline V gene, CDR1 is SGHRS and CDR2 is YFSETQ. There are 14 residues in the CDR3. The CDR3 loop is CASNEGSANYGYTF. The CDR3 DNA reads TGCGCCAGCAATGAGGGGAGCGCTAACTATGGCTACACCTTC.

This sequence joins TRBV5-5 and TRBJ1-4; D possibly corresponds to TRBD1 (6 bases). The CDR3 covers 15 residues. V lost 2 bases to trimming and J lost 8 bases, with 16 bases between them. CDR1 and CDR2 from the germline V gene are SGHKS and YYEKEE (reference sequence). Here the CDR3 DNA reads TGTGCCAGCAGCTTCGGACTCGGGGGGGCCGAAAAACTGTTTTTT. Its protein is CASSFGLGGAEKLFF.

The chain couples TRBV10-3 to TRBJ2-5, with 7 bases matching TRBD1. The J call may be wrong; the DNA end is better matched by TRBJ2-7. From germline, CDR1 is ENHRY and CDR2 SYGVKD. This CDR3 contains 17 residues. This CDR3 reads CAISEGADAGGSYEQYF. Here the CDR3 DNA reads TGTGCCATCAGTGAGGGTGCCGACGCAGGGGGTTCCTACGAGCAGTACTTC.

The gene calls are TRBV5-4 and TRBJ1-1; D unresolved. The CDR3 runs to 15 residues. The germline V gene has CDR1 SGHNT and CDR2 YYREEE (reference sequence). Trimming stripped 0 bases from V and 2 bases from J, with 11 bases between. CDR3 residues: CASSLVGGGNTEAFF. The DNA of the CDR3 is TGTGCCAGCAGCTTGGTGGGCGGTGGTAACACTGAAGCTTTCTTT.

The genes are TRBV5-1 and TRBJ1-1; no clear D. V was trimmed by 6 bases and J by 1 base, leaving 10 bases between them. The germline V gene has CDR1 SGHRS and CDR2 YFSETQ. There are 13 residues in the CDR3. The CDR3 DNA reads as TGCGCCAGCAAAGCGGGTCAGAACACTGAAGCTTTCTTT. This gives the protein CASKAGQNTEAFF. Full variable domain (remainder filled in from reference TRBV5-1 and TRBJ1-1): KAGVTQTPRYLIKTRGQQVTLSCSPISGHRSVSWYQQTPGQGLQFLFEYFSETQRNKGNFPGRFSGRQFSNSRSEMNVSTLELGDSALYLCASKAGQNTEAFFGQGTRLTVV.

The rearrangement uses TRBV6-1 and TRBJ1-1; perhaps TRBD1 as D (6 bases). The ends were cut back, 6 bases at V and 9 bases at J, with 14 bases in the middle. The CDR3 spans 12 residues. Per the germline V gene, CDR1 is MNHNS and CDR2 is SASEGT. The CDR3 DNA is TGTGCCAGCAGACCTACAGGGTTGCAAGCTTTCTTT. Translating it yields CASRPTGLQAFF.

The V and J genes are TRBV5-1 and TRBJ1-6; 9 positions agree with TRBD1. The germline CDR1 and CDR2 sequences are SGHRS and YFSETQ. Unmatched junction bases numbered 5, after V lost 4 bases and J lost 6 bases. The CDR3 has 15 amino acids. CDR3 DNA: TGCGCCAGCAGCAACAGGGGGCAGAGTAATTCACCCCTCCACTTT. Translated: CASSNRGQSNSPLHF.

V usage is TRBV5-1 and J usage is TRBJ2-4, with D possibly TRBD2 on 5 matching bases. V was cut by 0 bases and J by 0 bases, with 13 bases left in between. The CDR3 is made up of 17 amino acids. Germline assignment: CDR1 SGHRS and CDR2 YFSETQ. The CDR3 sequence: CASSLAFEGVAKNIQYF. For the CDR3, the DNA is TGCGCCAGCAGCTTGGCCTTCGAGGGTGTAGCCAAAAACATTCAGTACTTC.

This chain's CDR3 is CAWSVLRSNQPQHF. For the CDR3, the DNA is TGTGCCTGGAGTGTACTCCGTAGCAATCAGCCCCAGCATTTT. The chain employs TRBV30 and TRBJ1-5; D ambiguous. Germline V gene data show CDR1 as GTSNPN and CDR2 as SVGIG (reference sequence). The CDR3 is 14 amino acids. V was clipped by 0 bases and J by 0 bases, with 6 bases between them.